This TCR beta chain came from a study of breast tumors, draining lymph nodes, adjacent tissues. Broader study findings: Findings are consistent with lymph node origin and intratumoral expansion of most tumor T cells. Tumor T cell lymph node origin was a supported hypothesis, not proven.

Germline CDR1 LNHNV, CDR2 YYDKDF (reference sequence). Trimming took 3 bases from V and 7 from J; bases not matched to a gene: 9. The CDR3 extends over 14 amino acids. In its sample, this clonotype was seen many times. The target antigen is unknown. Via MiXCR, TCRdb re-called the multiplex PCR reads, giving one row per CDR3 protein. The sample records 20,000 to 25,000 distinct CDR3 sequences, roughly 21% being singletons. The origin of this receptor is a female donor with breast cancer. Some clones in this sample may be carry-over from other donors' samples. V gene TRBV15 combines with J gene TRBJ2-7, with 7 positions matching TRBD2. The sample was breast tumor tissue. The CDR3 region is CATSRGTTAGEQYF. CDR3 coding DNA: TGTGCCACCAGCAGGGGGACTACCGCGGGGGAGCAGTACTTC.